The source of this T cell receptor (beta chain) is a study of vaccination and CD4 T cells after COVID-19. On the study more broadly: Six men and four women formed the convalescents, two being Hispanic.

The assay that was used to sequence DNA from cultured CD4+ T cells was the Oncomine TCR Beta short-read assay. From CD4+ T cells that had been cultured, genomic DNA was extracted. Each CDR3 protein is one row after TCRdb ran MiXCR on the PCR reads. The sample shows fewer than 15,000 distinct CDR3 sequences, 56% of them seen only once. As for treatment: 10-day PBMC culture with coronavirus spike peptide pools or control peptides (ViraFEST assay). This clonotype appeared a few times. The antigen remains undetermined. Germline CDR1 is LNHDA and CDR2 is SQIVND (reference sequence). The CDR3 is 15 residues long. Trimming at V came to 3 bases and at J to 4 bases, leaving 8 bases not matched to a gene.

The V call is TRBV19, the J call TRBJ1-2, with TRBD1 matching 7 bases. Sequencing input: CD4+ T cells from blood, cultured in vitro. The receptor's source is a human donor who had recovered from COVID-19. The CDR3 loop is CASSIPHRGGYGYTF. The CDR3 nucleotides read TGTGCCAGTAGTATCCCCCACAGGGGTGGCTATGGCTACACCTTC. The entire variable domain, with the rest obtained from reference TRBV19 and TRBJ1-2, is as follows: DGGITQSPKYLFRKEGQNVTLSCEQNLNHDAMYWYRQDPGQGLRLIYYSQIVNDFQKGDIAEGYSVSREKKESFPLTVTSAQKNPTAFYLCASSIPHRGGYGYTFGSGTRLTVV.